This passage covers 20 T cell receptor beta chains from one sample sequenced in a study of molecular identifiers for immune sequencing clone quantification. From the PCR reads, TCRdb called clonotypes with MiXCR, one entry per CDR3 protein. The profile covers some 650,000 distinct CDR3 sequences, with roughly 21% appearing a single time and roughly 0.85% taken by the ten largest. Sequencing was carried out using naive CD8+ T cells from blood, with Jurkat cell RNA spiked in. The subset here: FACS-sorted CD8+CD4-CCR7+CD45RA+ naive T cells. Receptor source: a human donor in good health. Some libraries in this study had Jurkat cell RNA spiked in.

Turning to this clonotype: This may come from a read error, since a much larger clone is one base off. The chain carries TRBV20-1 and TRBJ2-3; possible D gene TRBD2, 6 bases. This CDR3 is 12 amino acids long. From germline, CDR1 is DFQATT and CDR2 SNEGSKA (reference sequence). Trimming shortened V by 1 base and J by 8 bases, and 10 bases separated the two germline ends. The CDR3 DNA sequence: TGCAGTGCTAGAGTAGGGACTCCTACGCAGTATTTT. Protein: CSARVGTPTQYF.

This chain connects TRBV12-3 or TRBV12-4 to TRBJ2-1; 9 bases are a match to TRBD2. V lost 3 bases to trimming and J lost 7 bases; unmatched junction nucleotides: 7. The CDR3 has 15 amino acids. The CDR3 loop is CASSFIAGVWNEQFF. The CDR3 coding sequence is TGTGCCAGCAGTTTTATAGCGGGAGTATGGAATGAGCAGTTCTTC.

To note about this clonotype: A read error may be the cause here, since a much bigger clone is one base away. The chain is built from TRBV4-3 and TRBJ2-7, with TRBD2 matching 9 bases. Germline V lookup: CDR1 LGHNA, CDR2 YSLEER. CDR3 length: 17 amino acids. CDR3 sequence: CACSQDMASGNSYEQYF. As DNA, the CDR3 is TGCGCCTGCAGCCAAGATATGGCTAGCGGGAACTCCTACGAGCAGTACTTC.

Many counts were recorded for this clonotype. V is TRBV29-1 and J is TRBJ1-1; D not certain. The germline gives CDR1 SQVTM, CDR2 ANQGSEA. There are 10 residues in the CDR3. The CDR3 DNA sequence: TGCAGGGAGGGGAACACTGAAGCTTTCTTT. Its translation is CREGNTEAFF.

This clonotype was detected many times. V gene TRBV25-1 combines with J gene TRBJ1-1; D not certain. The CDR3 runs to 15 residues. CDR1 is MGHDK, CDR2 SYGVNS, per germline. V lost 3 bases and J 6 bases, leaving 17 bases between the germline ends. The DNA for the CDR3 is TGTGCCAGCAGTGAGGGGTCCCTTAAGCCCGCTGAAGCTTTCTTT. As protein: CASSEGSLKPAEAFF.

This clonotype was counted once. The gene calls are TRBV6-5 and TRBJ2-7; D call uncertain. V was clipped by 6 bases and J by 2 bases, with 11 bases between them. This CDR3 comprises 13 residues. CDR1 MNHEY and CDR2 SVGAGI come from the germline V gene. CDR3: CASSPQVPYEQYF. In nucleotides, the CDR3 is TGTGCCAGCAGCCCCCAGGTCCCCTACGAGCAGTACTTC.

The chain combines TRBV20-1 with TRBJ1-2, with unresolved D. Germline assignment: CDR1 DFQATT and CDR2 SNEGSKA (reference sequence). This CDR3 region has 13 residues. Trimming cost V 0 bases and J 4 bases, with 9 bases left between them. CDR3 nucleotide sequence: TGCAGTGCTAGAGATGAACGGTTCTATGGCTACACCTTC. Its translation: CSARDERFYGYTF.

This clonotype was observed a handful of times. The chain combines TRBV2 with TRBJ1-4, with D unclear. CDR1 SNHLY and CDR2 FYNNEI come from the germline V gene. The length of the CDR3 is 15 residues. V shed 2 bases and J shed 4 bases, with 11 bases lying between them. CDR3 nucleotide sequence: TGTGCCAGCAGTGAAAGTCTCTCCATTAATGAAAAACTGTTTTTT. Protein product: CASSESLSINEKLFF.

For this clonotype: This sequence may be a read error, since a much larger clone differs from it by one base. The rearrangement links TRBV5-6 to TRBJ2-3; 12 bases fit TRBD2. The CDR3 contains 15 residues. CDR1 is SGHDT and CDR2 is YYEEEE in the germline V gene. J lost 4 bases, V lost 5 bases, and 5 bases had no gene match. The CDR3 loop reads CASRRLAGAADTQYF. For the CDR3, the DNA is TGTGCCAGCAGACGACTAGCGGGGGCGGCAGATACGCAGTATTTT.

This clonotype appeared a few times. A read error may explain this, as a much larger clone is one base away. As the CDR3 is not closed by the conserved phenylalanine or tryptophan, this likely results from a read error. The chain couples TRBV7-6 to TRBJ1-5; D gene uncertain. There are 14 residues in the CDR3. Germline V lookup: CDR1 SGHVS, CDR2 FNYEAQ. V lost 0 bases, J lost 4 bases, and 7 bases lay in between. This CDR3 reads CASSLAPGNQPQHL. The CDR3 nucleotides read TGTGCCAGCAGCTTAGCTCCGGGAAATCAGCCCCAGCATCTT.

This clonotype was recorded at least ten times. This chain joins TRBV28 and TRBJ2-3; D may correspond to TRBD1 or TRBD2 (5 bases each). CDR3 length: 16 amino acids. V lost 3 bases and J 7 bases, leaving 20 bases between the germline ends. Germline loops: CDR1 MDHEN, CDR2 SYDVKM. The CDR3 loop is CASSFSSGTPEYTQYF. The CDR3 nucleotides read TGTGCCAGCAGTTTTTCTTCGGGGACCCCCGAATATACGCAGTATTTT.

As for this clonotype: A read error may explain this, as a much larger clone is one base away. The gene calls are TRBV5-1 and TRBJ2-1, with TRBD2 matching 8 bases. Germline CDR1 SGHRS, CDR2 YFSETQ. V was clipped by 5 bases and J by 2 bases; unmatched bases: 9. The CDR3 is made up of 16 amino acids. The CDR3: CASREWRGEAYNEQFF. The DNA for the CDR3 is TGCGCCAGCAGGGAGTGGCGGGGGGAAGCCTACAATGAGCAGTTCTTC.

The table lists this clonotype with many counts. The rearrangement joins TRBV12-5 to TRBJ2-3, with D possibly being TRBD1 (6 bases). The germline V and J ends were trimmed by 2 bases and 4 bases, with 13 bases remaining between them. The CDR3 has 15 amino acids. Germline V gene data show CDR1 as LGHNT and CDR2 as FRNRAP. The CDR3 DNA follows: TGTGCTAGTGGTTTGATACAGGGTCCCGCAGATACGCAGTATTTT. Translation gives CASGLIQGPADTQYF.

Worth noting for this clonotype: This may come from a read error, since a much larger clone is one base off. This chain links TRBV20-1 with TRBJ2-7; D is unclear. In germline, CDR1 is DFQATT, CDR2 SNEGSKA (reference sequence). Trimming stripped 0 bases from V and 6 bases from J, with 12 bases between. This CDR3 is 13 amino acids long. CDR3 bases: TGCAGTGCTAGAGATATGGGCGGCTGCGAGCAGTACTTC. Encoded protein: CSARDMGGCEQYF.

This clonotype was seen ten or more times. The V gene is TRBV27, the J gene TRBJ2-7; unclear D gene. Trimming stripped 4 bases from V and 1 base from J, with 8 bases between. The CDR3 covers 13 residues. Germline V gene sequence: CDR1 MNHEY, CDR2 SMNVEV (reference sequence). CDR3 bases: TGTGCCAGCAGTTCTGAGCCATCCTACGAGCAGTACTTC. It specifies CASSSEPSYEQYF.

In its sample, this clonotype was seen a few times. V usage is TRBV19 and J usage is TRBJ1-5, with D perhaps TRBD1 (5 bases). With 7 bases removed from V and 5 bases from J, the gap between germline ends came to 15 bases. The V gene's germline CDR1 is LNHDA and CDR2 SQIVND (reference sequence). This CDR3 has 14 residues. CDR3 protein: CASTDGDYYQPQHF. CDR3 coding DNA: TGTGCCAGTACTGATGGGGACTACTATCAGCCCCAGCATTTT.

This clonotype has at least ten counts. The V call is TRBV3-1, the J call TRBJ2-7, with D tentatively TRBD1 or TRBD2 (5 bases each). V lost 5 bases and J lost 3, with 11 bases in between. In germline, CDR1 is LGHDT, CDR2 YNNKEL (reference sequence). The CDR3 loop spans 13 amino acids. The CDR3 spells CASSFGTVYEQYF. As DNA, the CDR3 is TGTGCCAGCAGCTTCGGGACCGTCTACGAGCAGTACTTC.

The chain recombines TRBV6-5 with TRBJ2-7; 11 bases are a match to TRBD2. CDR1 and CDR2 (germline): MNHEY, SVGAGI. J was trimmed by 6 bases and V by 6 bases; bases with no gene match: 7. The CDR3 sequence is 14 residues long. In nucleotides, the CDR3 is TGTGCCAGCAGCAAACTAGCGGGAGATCTCGAGCAGTACTTC. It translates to CASSKLAGDLEQYF.

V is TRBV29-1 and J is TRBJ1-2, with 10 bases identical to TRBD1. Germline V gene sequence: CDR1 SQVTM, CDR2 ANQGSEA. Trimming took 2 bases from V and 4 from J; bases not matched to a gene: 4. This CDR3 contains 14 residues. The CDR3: CSVEPGQGPYGYTF. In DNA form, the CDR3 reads TGCAGCGTTGAACCGGGACAGGGGCCCTATGGCTACACCTTC.

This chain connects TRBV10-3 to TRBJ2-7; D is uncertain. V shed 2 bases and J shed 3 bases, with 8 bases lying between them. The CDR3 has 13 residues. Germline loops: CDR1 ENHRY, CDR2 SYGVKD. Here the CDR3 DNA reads TGTGCCATCAGTGAGCCTGGGAACTACGAGCAGTACTTC. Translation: CAISEPGNYEQYF.